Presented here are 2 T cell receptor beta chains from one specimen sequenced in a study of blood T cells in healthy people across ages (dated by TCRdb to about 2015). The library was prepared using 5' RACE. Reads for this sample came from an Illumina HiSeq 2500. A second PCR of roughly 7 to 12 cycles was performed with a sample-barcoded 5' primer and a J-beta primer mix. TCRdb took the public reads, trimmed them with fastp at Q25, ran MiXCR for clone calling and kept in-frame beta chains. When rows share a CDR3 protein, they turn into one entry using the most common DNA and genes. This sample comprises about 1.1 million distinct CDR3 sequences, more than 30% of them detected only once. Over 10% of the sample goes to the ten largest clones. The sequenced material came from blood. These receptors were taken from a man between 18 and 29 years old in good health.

The CDR3 DNA reads TGCAGCGGGGAGGACGGAGATATAGAGACCCAGTACTTC. Protein: CSGEDGDIETQYF. The genes are TRBV29-1 and TRBJ2-5; a possible D gene is TRBD2 (6 bases). Germline V gene data show CDR1 as SQVTM and CDR2 as ANQGSEA. The CDR3 has 13 residues. V lost 7 bases, J lost 4 bases, and 16 bases lay in between.

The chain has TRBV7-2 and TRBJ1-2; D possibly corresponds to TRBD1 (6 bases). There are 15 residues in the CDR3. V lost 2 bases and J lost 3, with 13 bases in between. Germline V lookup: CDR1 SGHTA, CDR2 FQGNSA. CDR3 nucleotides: TGTGCCAGCAGCTTAACGGGATGGACAGACTATGGCTACACCTTC. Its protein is CASSLTGWTDYGYTF.